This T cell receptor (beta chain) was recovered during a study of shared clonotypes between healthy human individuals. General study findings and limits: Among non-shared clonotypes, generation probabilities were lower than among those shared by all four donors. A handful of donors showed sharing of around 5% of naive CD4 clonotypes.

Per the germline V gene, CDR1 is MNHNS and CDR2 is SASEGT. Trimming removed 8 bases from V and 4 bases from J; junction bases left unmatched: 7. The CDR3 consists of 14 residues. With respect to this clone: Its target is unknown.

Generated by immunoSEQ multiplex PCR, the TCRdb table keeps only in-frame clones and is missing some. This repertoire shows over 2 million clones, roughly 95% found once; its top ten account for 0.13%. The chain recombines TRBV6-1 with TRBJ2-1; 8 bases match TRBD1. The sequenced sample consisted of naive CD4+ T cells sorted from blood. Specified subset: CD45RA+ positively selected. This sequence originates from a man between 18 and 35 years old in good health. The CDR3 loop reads CASHRDRRYNEQFF. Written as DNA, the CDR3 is TGTGCCAGCCACCGGGACAGGCGATACAATGAGCAGTTCTTC.